This T cell receptor beta chain was observed in a study of Ad26.COV2.S vaccination and SARS-CoV-2 variants. Study-level background: Into the muscle, Ad26.COV2.S was dosed once or twice, 56 days apart. Study-level results: Recipients of either vaccine or placebo displayed similar breadth of non-spike TCRs.

The treatment denotes: 19 received Ad26.COV2.S at low or high dose, single or two shots; about 5 received placebo; per-sample allocation not given. Day 63 after the first injection of vaccine or placebo was the sampling time. An adult aged 18-55 years in Boston served as the donor. Using immunoSEQ multiplex PCR, the repertoire was profiled, and TCRdb retains in-frame clones only, with some absent. Of a few hundred thousand clones in the sample, around 87% were seen once. V shed 0 bases and J shed 8 bases, with 13 bases lying between them. CDR3 length: 14 residues. The germline gives CDR1 MNHEY, CDR2 SVGEGT. A word on this clone: Its antigen is still unknown.

This TCR came from a person between 18 and 60 years old who received the Ad26.COV2.S COVID-19 vaccine or a placebo. V usage is TRBV6-2 or TRBV6-3 and J usage is TRBJ1-2; D ambiguous. Sequencing used peripheral blood, obtained in a trial of Ad26.COV2.S vaccine versus placebo. The DNA of the CDR3 is TGTGCCAGCAGTTACTCCCAATCGACGGGCGGCTACACCTTC. This gives the protein CASSYSQSTGGYTF.